This T cell receptor beta chain was recovered during a study of blood T cell repertoires in COVID-19. The CDR3 extends over 17 amino acids. The V gene's germline CDR1 is MNHEY and CDR2 SVGEGT. V was clipped by 5 bases and J by 3 bases, with 17 bases between them. Those who participated ranged in age from about 18 to 89 years and resided in roughly 26 US areas. Categorization into cohorts depended on clinical history that participants reported. What the recovered Cohort 3 donors had was two negative PCRs, clearance, or symptom resolution. Profiled with immunoSEQ multiplex PCR; TCRdb holds only in-frame clones, not every one. The repertoire holds nearly 350,000 clones, with roughly 84% as singletons. The table lists this clone with a count of one.

The sequencing sample was made of PBMCs or T cells enriched from blood (not recorded which). The chain couples TRBV6-2 or TRBV6-3 to TRBJ1-6; TRBD1 might be the D (6 bases). This TCR came from a woman aged 25 to 45 who had recovered from COVID-19. The CDR3 nucleotides are TGTGCCAGCAGTAGAGTCCGGACAGAGGGCTATAATTCACCCCTCCACTTT. This gives the protein CASSRVRTEGYNSPLHF.